This TCR beta chain originates from a study of shared clonotypes between healthy human individuals. Caucasian adults residing in Nashville, Tennessee made up all the donors. It was into CD45RA+ naive and CD45RA-negative memory subsets that the CD4+ cells were split. Broader study findings: Sequencing depth was a factor that was expected to affect clonotype sharing among donors.

Worth noting for this clone: Its antigen is unidentified.

Study processing details: Sequence data from immunoSEQ were junction-only and lacked quality scores; consequently, filtering differed. Method: immunoSEQ multiplex PCR; TCRdb's copy keeps in-frame clones and lacks some. The V and J calls and clone size are taken from that table; D and trimming were inferred from the DNA. The sample shows about a million clones, under 80% of them seen only once. The sequenced sample consisted of memory CD4+ T cells sorted from blood. As to subset: CD45RA-negative fraction. The source is a man younger than 30 in good health.

CDR3 in DNA: TGCGCCAGCAGCCAAGGAGCGGGATGGAGCTCCTACAATGAGCAGTTCTTC. It translates to CASSQGAGWSSYNEQFF. The chain joins TRBV4-1 to TRBJ2-1; 7 bases align to TRBD2. Germline assignment: CDR1 MGHRA and CDR2 YSYEKL. After removal of 1 base from V and 0 bases from J, the junction contained 6 bases not matched to a gene. CDR3 length equals 17 residues.